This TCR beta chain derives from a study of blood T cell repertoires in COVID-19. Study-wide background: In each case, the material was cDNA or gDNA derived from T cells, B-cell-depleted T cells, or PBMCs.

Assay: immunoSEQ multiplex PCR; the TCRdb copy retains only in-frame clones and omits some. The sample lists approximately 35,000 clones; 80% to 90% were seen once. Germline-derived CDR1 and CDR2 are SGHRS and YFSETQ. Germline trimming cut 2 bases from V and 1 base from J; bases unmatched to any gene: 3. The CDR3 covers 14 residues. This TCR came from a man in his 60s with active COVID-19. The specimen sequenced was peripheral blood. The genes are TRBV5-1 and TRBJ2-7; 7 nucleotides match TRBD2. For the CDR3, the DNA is TGCGCCAGCAGCTTTTCTAGCGGATCCTACGAGCAGTACTTC. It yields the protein CASSFSSGSYEQYF.